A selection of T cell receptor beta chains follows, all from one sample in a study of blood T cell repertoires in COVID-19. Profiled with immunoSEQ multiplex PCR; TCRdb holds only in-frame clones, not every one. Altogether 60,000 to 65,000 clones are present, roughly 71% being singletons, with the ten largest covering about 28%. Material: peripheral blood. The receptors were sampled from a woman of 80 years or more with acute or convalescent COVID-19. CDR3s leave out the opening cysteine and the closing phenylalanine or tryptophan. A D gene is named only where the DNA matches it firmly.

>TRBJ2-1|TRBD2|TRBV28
ASSPHSSSGPSSQF
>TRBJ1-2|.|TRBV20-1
SASGNRVGSYT
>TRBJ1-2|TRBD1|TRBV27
ASSLLDRGLLR
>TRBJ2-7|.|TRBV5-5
ASSLDLSGSYGEQY
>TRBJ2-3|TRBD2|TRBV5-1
ASSLASSGRTSTDTQY
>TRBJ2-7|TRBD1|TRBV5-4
ASSWGDRGSEEQY
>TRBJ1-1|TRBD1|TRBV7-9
ASSQGQGRNTEAF
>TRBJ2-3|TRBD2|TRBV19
ASRRLAGDGDTQY
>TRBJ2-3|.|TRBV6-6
ASSAASVQTDTQY
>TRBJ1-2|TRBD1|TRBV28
ASSTYDRGGNYGYT
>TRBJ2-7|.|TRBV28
ASSFSQDFFSYEQY
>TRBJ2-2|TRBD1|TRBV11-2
ASSLEGQGAGGELF
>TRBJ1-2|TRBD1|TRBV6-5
ASSPGGYGYT
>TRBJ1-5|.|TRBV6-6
ASSQRTVNQPQH
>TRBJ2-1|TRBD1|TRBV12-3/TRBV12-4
ASRTDRVDEQF
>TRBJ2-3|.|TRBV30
AWSFFTSSERTDTQY
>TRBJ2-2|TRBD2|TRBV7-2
ASSLSGGGGHTGELF
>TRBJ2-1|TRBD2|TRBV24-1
ATSDLLGLAGGQSSYNEQF
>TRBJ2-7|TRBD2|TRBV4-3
ASSQQTSNIYEQY
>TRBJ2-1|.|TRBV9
ASSEPSGVPNNEQF
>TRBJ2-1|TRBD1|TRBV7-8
ASSSSLGQGSYNEQF
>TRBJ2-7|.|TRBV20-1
SARDTYEQY
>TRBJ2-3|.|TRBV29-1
SVEAGGTDTQY
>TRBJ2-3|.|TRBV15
ATSREAGISTDTQY
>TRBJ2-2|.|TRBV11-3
ASSLTVSGELF
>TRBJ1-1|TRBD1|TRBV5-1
ASSSSTGITEAF
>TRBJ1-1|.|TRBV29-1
SVSGGEGAEAF
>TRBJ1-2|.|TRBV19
ASSATPPGAHGYT
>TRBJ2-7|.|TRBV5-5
ASSRDYEQY
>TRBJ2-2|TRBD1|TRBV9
ASSVGQGNTGELF
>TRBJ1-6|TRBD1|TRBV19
ASLGVRDRVTMGNSPLH
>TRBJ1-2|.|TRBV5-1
ASSTDGGANGYT
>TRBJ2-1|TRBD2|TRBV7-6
ASSPTSGTYNEQF
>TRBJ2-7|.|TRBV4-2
ASSITTATPYEQY
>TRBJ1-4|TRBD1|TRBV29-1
SAGTGFDEKLF
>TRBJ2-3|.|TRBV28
ASSFSGERGTQY
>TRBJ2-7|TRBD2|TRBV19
ASRTQRDSYEQY
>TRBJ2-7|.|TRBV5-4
ASSLGQGNHEQY
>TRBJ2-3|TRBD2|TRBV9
ASSAPGGFSTDTQY
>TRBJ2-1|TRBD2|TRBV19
ASIGSLAGGNEQF